This T cell receptor (beta chain) was recovered during a study of T-cell reconstitution after alpha-beta-depleted transplantation in children. CDR1 SGHAT and CDR2 FQNNGV come from the germline V gene. CDR3 length: 16 residues. Germline trimming cut 5 bases from V and 5 bases from J; bases unmatched to any gene: 11. Points from the study as a whole: Some patients owed their high day-60 TCRbeta diversity to surviving recipient T cells and thymic progenitors. Counts and diversity of T cells one year after transplant came mostly from newly produced T cells.

Unique molecular identifiers were used to barcode this TCRbeta library. TCRdb used MiXCR to reprocess the PCR reads, holding one entry per CDR3 protein. The sample consists of about a million distinct CDR3 sequences, under 30% of them appearing once. With respect to this clonotype: The antigen is unknown.

V usage is TRBV11-2 and J usage is TRBJ2-1; the match to TRBD2 covers 8 bases. The sequenced sample was PBMCs, mostly from graft donor cells, obtained 360 days after TCRalphabeta/CD19-depleted stem cell transplant. This sequence was found in a boy in the first two years of life who had a stem cell transplant for SCID, so the T cells may come from the graft donor. The CDR3 protein is CASSPQPGGPHNEQFF. For the CDR3, the DNA is TGTGCCAGCAGCCCACAACCGGGGGGGCCGCACAATGAGCAGTTCTTC.